The 19 T cell receptor beta chains presented below share a single source sample, sequenced in a study of early T cells in non-severe SARS-CoV-2 infection. From the 5' RACE reads, TCRdb called clonotypes with MiXCR, one entry per CDR3 protein. The sample holds tens of thousands of distinct CDR3 sequences, about 14% seen once. The sample consisted of whole blood. Receptor source: an adult who was a healthcare worker with PCR-confirmed SARS-CoV-2 infection or an uninfected control (not recorded which).

V and J are TRBV5-1 and TRBJ2-7; 7 bases align to TRBD2. V gave up 3 bases and J gave up 5 bases; unmatched junction bases: 14. The CDR3 loop spans 16 amino acids. CDR1 SGHRS and CDR2 YFSETQ come from the germline V gene. As DNA, the CDR3 is TGCGCCAGCAGCTACGTCCCGGAGGGAGGGCGAGACGAGCAGTACTTC. The encoded protein is CASSYVPEGGRDEQYF.

The chain uses TRBV7-9 and TRBJ2-1; perhaps TRBD2 as D (6 bases). Germline-derived CDR1 and CDR2 are SEHNR and FQNEAQ (reference sequence). Trimming cost V 1 base and J 0 bases, with 10 bases left between them. This CDR3 is 16 amino acids long. For the CDR3, the DNA is TGTGCCAGCAGCTTAGTTGCGGGAAGCTCCTACAATGAGCAGTTCTTC. It yields the protein CASSLVAGSSYNEQFF.

V and J are TRBV2 and TRBJ2-1, with TRBD2 matching 8 bases. The CDR3 length is 14 residues. V lost 5 bases to trimming and J lost 5 bases; unmatched junction nucleotides: 5. Germline CDR1 SNHLY, CDR2 FYNNEI. The CDR3 sequence is CASSRTSSNNEQFF. The CDR3, as DNA: TGTGCCAGCAGTCGGACTAGCAGTAACAATGAGCAGTTCTTC.

This chain uses TRBV6-6 with TRBJ2-2, with D tentatively TRBD1 (5 bases). The CDR3 extends over 15 amino acids. Germline CDR1 and CDR2: MNHNY and SVGAGI (reference sequence). The V end lost 7 bases, the J end lost 2 bases, and 14 bases lay between the germline ends. CDR3 residues: CASTFTGVNTGELFF. The CDR3, as DNA: TGTGCCAGCACCTTCACAGGCGTTAACACCGGGGAGCTGTTTTTT.

The gene calls are TRBV7-6 and TRBJ2-2; D tentatively fits TRBD1 or TRBD2 (6 bases each). Germline CDR1 and CDR2: SGHVS and FNYEAQ. The CDR3 is 17 amino acids. V was clipped by 4 bases and J by 1 base, with 16 bases between them. CDR3 sequence (DNA): TGTGCCAGCAGCTCCCTACACAGGGAGGAGAACACCGGGGAGCTGTTTTTT. This translates into CASSSLHREENTGELFF.

This clonotype was seen at least ten times. This CDR3 is CASSESGIGTQYF. The CDR3 coding sequence is TGCGCCAGCAGTGAGTCGGGGATCGGGACCCAGTACTTC. The chain combines TRBV10-1 with TRBJ2-5, with D unresolved. The germline gives CDR1 WNHNN, CDR2 SYGVQD (reference sequence). The germline V and J ends were trimmed by 0 bases and 7 bases, with 9 bases remaining between them. The CDR3 covers 13 residues.

This clonotype has just a few counts. The V gene is TRBV11-2, the J gene TRBJ2-1; TRBD2 agrees at 7 bases. Germline CDR1 is SGHAT and CDR2 is FQNNGV. Germline trimming cut 3 bases from V and 0 bases from J; bases unmatched to any gene: 11. The CDR3 contains 18 residues. The CDR3 nucleotides read TGTGCCAGCAGCTTGGAAACTCTACTAGCGCACTCCTACAATGAGCAGTTCTTC. Encoded protein: CASSLETLLAHSYNEQFF.

The chain has TRBV2 and TRBJ2-7; D is perhaps TRBD2 (5 bases). This CDR3 has 14 amino acids. Germline V CDR1 and CDR2: SNHLY, FYNNEI. The V end was cut by 6 bases, the J end by 5 bases, with 17 bases between. The CDR3: CASSVTRDYDEQYF. The CDR3 region has the DNA TGTGCCAGCAGCGTTACCCGGGATTACGACGAGCAGTACTTC.

Many counts were recorded for this clonotype. This chain joins TRBV18 and TRBJ2-2; D possibly corresponds to TRBD1 (5 bases). The germline CDR1 and CDR2 sequences are KGHSH and LQKENI. V was pared by 3 bases and J by 2 bases, with 7 bases between. This CDR3 spans 14 amino acids. The CDR3: CASSPQGNTGELFF. CDR3 nucleotides: TGTGCCAGCTCACCGCAGGGAAACACCGGGGAGCTGTTTTTT.

This clonotype was counted many times. The rearrangement links TRBV7-6 to TRBJ2-3, with D tentatively TRBD1 (6 bases). The V end lost 4 bases, the J end lost 4 bases, and 21 bases lay between the germline ends. The CDR3 loop spans 17 amino acids. Germline CDR1 and CDR2: SGHVS and FNYEAQ. The CDR3, as DNA: TGTGCCAGCAGCTCGGAAAACAGGGTGGCCGCACCAGATACGCAGTATTTT. It codes for CASSSENRVAAPDTQYF.

This clonotype has only a few counts. The chain is built from TRBV6-5 and TRBJ2-2; D is ambiguous. CDR1 is MNHEY, CDR2 SVGAGI, per germline. V gave up 9 bases and J gave up 10 bases, with 9 bases separating them. The CDR3 is 10 residues long. CDR3 amino acids: CASTDLELFF. CDR3 sequence (DNA): TGTGCCAGTACCGATTTGGAGCTGTTTTTT.

The table lists this clonotype with many counts. The gene calls are TRBV18 and TRBJ1-1; no definite D call. Per the germline V gene, CDR1 is KGHSH and CDR2 is LQKENI. The CDR3 covers 12 residues. Between the trimmed V and J ends, which lost 3 bases and 4 bases, there was a span of 6 bases. The CDR3 protein is CASSPGSTEAFF. The CDR3 DNA reads as TGTGCCAGCTCACCCGGGTCCACTGAAGCTTTCTTT.

This clonotype was observed at least ten times. V is TRBV11-2 and J is TRBJ1-4; D gene ambiguous. V was cut by 2 bases and J by 8 bases, with 9 bases left in between. Germline CDR1 reads SGHAT; CDR2 reads FQNNGV. The CDR3 length is 13 residues. CDR3 bases: TGTGCCAGCAGCTTATGGCGGGCAGAAAAACTGTTTTTT. This translates into CASSLWRAEKLFF. Full variable domain (outside the CDR3, taken from reference TRBV11-2 and TRBJ1-4): EAGVAQSPRYKIIEKRQSVAFWCNPISGHATLYWYQQILGQGPKLLIQFQNNGVVDDSQLPKDRFSAERLKGVDSTLKIQPAKLEDSAVYLCASSLWRAEKLFFGSGTQLSVL.

The chain combines TRBV3-1 with TRBJ2-1, with TRBD2 identical over 13 bases. Germline CDR1 is LGHDT and CDR2 is YNNKEL (reference sequence). V lost 5 bases, J lost 9 bases, and 7 bases stayed unmatched. The CDR3 contains 15 residues. The CDR3 reads CASSGLAGERGEQFF. CDR3 nucleotides: TGTGCCAGCAGCGGACTAGCGGGAGAGAGGGGTGAGCAGTTCTTC.

This clonotype was counted a few times. CDR3 sequence (DNA): TGCAGTGCTGTACCGGGACAGAGCTCTGGAAACACCATATATTTT. Translation gives CSAVPGQSSGNTIYF. The rearrangement links TRBV20-1 to TRBJ1-3, with 7 bases matching TRBD1. The CDR3 has 15 residues. Germline V gene sequence: CDR1 DFQATT, CDR2 SNEGSKA (reference sequence). J was trimmed by 0 bases and V by 5 bases; bases with no gene match: 7.

This clonotype came up many times. The CDR3 coding sequence is TGTGCCAGCAGCTTAAACTGGGGGACGGATACGCAGTATTTT. Amino acids: CASSLNWGTDTQYF. This rearrangement joins TRBV7-8 to TRBJ2-3, with D perhaps given as TRBD1 or TRBD2 (5 bases each). The V gene lost 2 bases and the J gene lost 6 bases, with 12 bases spanning the gap. Looked up from germline, CDR1 is SGHVS and CDR2 is FQNEAQ. The CDR3 is 14 residues long.

There are many counts of this clonotype. The V gene is TRBV2, the J gene TRBJ2-3, with 7 nucleotides matching TRBD2. With 3 bases clipped from V and 12 bases from J, the junction kept 15 bases outside the gene matches. The length of the CDR3 is 15 residues. CDR1 and CDR2 (germline): SNHLY, FYNNEI. CDR3 nucleotide sequence: TGTGCCAGCAGTGATAAATATAGCGGGCTGAATAGCCAGTATTTT. This codes for CASSDKYSGLNSQYF. Based on the CDR3 plus reference TRBV2 and TRBJ2-3, the full variable domain is EPEVTQTPSHQVTQMGQEVILRCVPISNHLYFYWYRQILGQKVEFLVSFYNNEISEKSEIFDDQFSVERPDGSNFTLKIRSTKLEDSAMYFCASSDKYSGLNSQYFGPGTRLTVL.

This clonotype has a count of ten or more. This chain joins TRBV6-5 and TRBJ2-1; D possibly matches TRBD1 or TRBD2 (7 bases each). This CDR3 has 15 amino acids. Germline V gives CDR1 MNHEY, CDR2 SVGAGI. The V gene lost 7 bases and the J gene lost 9 bases, with 22 bases spanning the gap. The CDR3 reads CASTVGGGVSAEQFF. CDR3 coding DNA: TGTGCCAGCACCGTGGGAGGGGGCGTTAGTGCTGAGCAGTTCTTC.

This clonotype was seen more than once but under ten times. The CDR3 spells CASSTASGAYEQYF. The CDR3 DNA is TGTGCCAGTAGTACCGCTAGCGGGGCCTACGAGCAGTACTTC. The chain employs TRBV19 and TRBJ2-7, with TRBD2 matching over 9 bases. Germline values: CDR1 LNHDA, CDR2 SQIVND (reference sequence). J gave up 2 bases and V 4 bases, and 3 bases lay outside the gene matches. CDR3 length equals 14 residues.